Listed here are 23 T cell receptor beta chains from one sample, sequenced in a study of CD8+ T cells in alopecia areata. After isolation, RNA underwent reverse transcription to generate cDNA as the sequencing template. Only in-frame clones appear in the TCRdb table, and some are missing; sequencing was by immunoSEQ multiplex PCR. The sample shows roughly 110,000 clones, none of them appearing just once. Sequenced material: lesional skin. Receptors were obtained from a C3H/HeJ mouse with alopecia areata. Strain haplotype at MHC: H2-k.

On this clone itself: Each gene name is a mouse one. The sequenced fragment ends 4 residues before the CDR3 boundary, so the rest is inferred from the germline J gene. This chain uses TRBV1 with TRBJ2-1; 10 positions match TRBD2. Germline V gene data show CDR1 as NSQYPW and CDR2 as LRSPGD (reference sequence). The V gene end was trimmed by 6 bases and the J gene end by 1 base; junction bases not matched to a gene: 3. The CDR3 loop spans 15 amino acids. The CDR3 DNA, read in part, is TGCACCTGCAGGACTGGGGGGCTCAACTATGCT. Protein: CTCRTGGLNYA. Given in full, the CDR3 is CTCRTGGLNYAEQFF.

About this clone itself: Any gene name here is a mouse gene name. With the read ending 4 residues before the CDR3 end, the germline J gene is used to fill in that end. V is TRBV13-3 and J is TRBJ2-1; D may be TRBD1 (6 bases). CDR1 is NNHDY and CDR2 is SYVADS in the germline V gene. The CDR3 extends over 14 amino acids. Partial CDR3 DNA: TGTGCCAGCAGTGATTTAACAGGGAGAGCT. Residues: CASSDLTGRA. The entire CDR3 protein is CASSDLTGRAEQFF.

Worth noting for this clone: The gene names here belong to mouse. Read data end 4 residues before the CDR3 end; the end is taken from the germline J gene. J is TRBJ1-1 and V is TRBV12-1; D is perhaps TRBD1 (6 bases). Germline V gene sequence: CDR1 SGHSN, CDR2 HYEKVE. CDR3 length equals 13 residues. V lost 4 bases, J lost 1 base, and 9 bases lay in between. This CDR3 is CASSQGQNTEVFF. The DNA read from the CDR3 is TGTGCCAGCTCCCAGGGACAAAACACA.

There are a few counts of this clone. Mouse gene names apply. The sequenced fragment ends 4 residues before the CDR3 boundary, so the rest is inferred from the germline J gene. This chain links TRBV13-2 with TRBJ2-3, with 9 bases fitting TRBD1. CDR1 and CDR2 (germline): NNHNN, SYGAGS (reference sequence). This CDR3 region has 16 residues. The trim removed 0 bases at V and 2 bases at J, leaving 4 bases unmatched. The DNA read from the CDR3 is TGTGCCAGCGGTGATGACAGGGGGCGGGATGCAGAA. This codes for CASGDDRGRDAE. The entire CDR3 protein is CASGDDRGRDAETLYF.

This clone was recorded a few times. The gene names given are mouse names. Sequencing ends 4 residues short of the CDR3 end; the germline J gene provides the rest. The J gene is TRBJ1-4, the V gene TRBV31; a possible D gene is TRBD1 (5 bases). CDR1 GKSSPN and CDR2 SITVG come from the germline V gene. V was clipped by 3 bases and J by 0 bases, with 11 bases between them. The CDR3 is 15 residues long. Incomplete CDR3 DNA: TGTGCCTGGAGCCCTGGGGCCCTTTCCAACGAA. Its protein product is CAWSPGALSNE. The full CDR3 protein is CAWSPGALSNERLFF. The full variable domain, in which reference TRBV31 and TRBJ1-4 provide the parts outside the CDR3, is AQTIHQWPVAEIKAVGSPLSLGCTIKGKSSPNLYWYWQATGGTLQQLFYSITVGQVESVVQLNLSASRPKDDQFILSTEKLLLSHSGFYLCAWSPGALSNERLFFGHGTKLSVL.

Remarks on this clone: All gene names here are mouse names. The CDR3 extends 4 residues past the end of the read, so its final part is completed from the germline J gene. The chain joins TRBV19 to TRBJ2-1; weak D call: TRBD1 (6 bases). The CDR3 extends over 14 amino acids. In germline, CDR1 is FNHDT, CDR2 SITEND (reference sequence). The CDR3 DNA, read in part, is TGTGCCAGCAGTATAGAATTTGGACAGCCT. It translates to CASSIEFGQP. The CDR3 in its entirety is CASSIEFGQPEQFF.

The table lists this clone with a few counts. Gene names refer to mouse genes. The read terminates 4 residues ahead of where the CDR3 ends, so the germline J gene completes it. The rearrangement uses TRBV19 and TRBJ2-1; 8 bases fit TRBD2. The CDR3 totals 14 residues. V trimming: 6 bases; J trimming: 4 bases; junction bases outside the gene matches: 6. Germline V lookup: CDR1 FNHDT, CDR2 SITEND (reference sequence). The CDR3 region is CASTPTGGYAEQFF. CDR3 bases read: TGTGCCAGCACTCCCACTGGGGGTTATGCT.

This clone was recorded a few times. Each gene name is a mouse one. The read falls 4 residues short of the CDR3 end, and the missing part is taken from the germline J gene. The gene calls are TRBV13-3 and TRBJ2-4; 7 bases match TRBD1. The trim removed 5 bases at V and 0 bases at J, leaving 9 bases unmatched. The CDR3 is made up of 16 amino acids. Germline values: CDR1 NNHDY, CDR2 SYVADS. The CDR3 bases that were read are TGTGCCAGCAGCCGGGACAGAGGCGCTAGTCAAAAC. Residues: CASSRDRGASQN. The full CDR3 sequence reads CASSRDRGASQNTLYF.

About this clone itself: These gene names are mouse names. The sample has other DNA sequences that encode this CDR3 too. This CDR3 is CASSPGGYAEQFF. The covered CDR3 bases are TGTGCCAGCAGTCCGGGGGGTTATGCT. This rearrangement joins TRBV14 to TRBJ2-1; TRBD2 is a possible D gene (6 bases). The read stops 4 residues short of the end of the CDR3; the missing end is completed from the germline J gene. CDR1 is SGHDT and CDR2 is FRDEAV in the germline V gene. CDR3 size: 13 residues. Between the trimmed V and J ends, which lost 4 bases and 4 bases, there was a span of 9 bases.

The table lists this clone with a few counts. Genes and germline come from the mouse. The part of the CDR3 DNA that was read is TGTGCCAGCAGCTTAGAACTGGGGATTGGAGCAGAA. It yields the protein CASSLELGIGAE. The full CDR3 sequence reads CASSLELGIGAETLYF. J is TRBJ2-3 and V is TRBV3, with 7 bases identical to TRBD2. The read falls 4 residues short of the CDR3 end, and the missing part is taken from the germline J gene. Trimming took 1 base from V and 3 from J; bases not matched to a gene: 7. Germline V gives CDR1 SNHLY, CDR2 FYNGKV (reference sequence). The CDR3 covers 16 residues.

In the case of this clone: Gene labels here are mouse ones. The read terminates 4 residues ahead of where the CDR3 ends, so the germline J gene completes it. The chain employs TRBV19 and TRBJ2-3; 7 bases line up with TRBD1. The germline gives CDR1 FNHDT, CDR2 SITEND (reference sequence). This CDR3 spans 13 amino acids. Trimming at V came to 6 bases and at J to 2 bases, leaving 3 bases not matched to a gene. The CDR3 sequence: CASMTGPAETLYF. CDR3 DNA (partial): TGTGCCAGCATGACAGGGCCTGCAGAA.

A remark on this clone: The TCRdb protein and the DNA translation do not line up at residue 11; the protein shown here was made by translating the DNA. The gene names here belong to mouse. Read sequence stops 3 residues before the CDR3 end, and the germline J gene provides the missing end. The rearrangement joins TRBV13-1 to TRBJ1-6; D might be TRBD1 (6 bases). TRBJ1-6 falls under the ORF class, with uncertain function. Germline CDR1 NSHNY, CDR2 SYGAGN. The CDR3 runs 14 residues. The V gene lost 0 bases and the J gene lost 8 bases, with 9 bases spanning the gap. The CDR3 bases that were read are TGTGCCAGCAGTGATGCATCAGGGGATTCGCCC. This gives the protein CASSDASGDSP. In full, the CDR3 reads CASSDASGDSPLYF.

This clone was picked up many times. All gene names here are mouse names. The read halts 4 residues ahead of the CDR3 end, with the missing end drawn from the germline J gene. The rearrangement links TRBV13-3 to TRBJ2-3, with TRBD2 matching over 7 bases. Per germline, CDR1 NNHDY and CDR2 SYVADS. This CDR3 has 17 residues. The J segment lost 1 base and the V segment lost 3 bases, leaving 11 bases of the junction unmatched. CDR3 in amino acids: CASSGPGWGMGAETLYF. Partial CDR3 DNA: TGTGCCAGCAGTGGCCCGGGCTGGGGGATGGGTGCAGAA.

About this clone itself: Germline and genes: mouse. The read stops 4 residues short of the end of the CDR3; the missing end is completed from the germline J gene. The gene calls are TRBV19 and TRBJ1-4, with TRBD1 matching over 9 bases. The V segment lost 3 bases and the J segment 5 bases; nucleotides outside the gene matches: 8. The germline gives CDR1 FNHDT, CDR2 SITEND (reference sequence). The CDR3 loop spans 16 amino acids. The CDR3 is CASSTNWDRENERLFF. The sequenced part of the CDR3 DNA is TGTGCCAGCAGTACCAACTGGGACAGGGAGAACGAA.

Note on this clone: Mouse germline and gene names are used. The CDR3 extends 4 residues past the end of the read, so its final part is completed from the germline J gene. This chain joins TRBV1 and TRBJ2-5, with 10 bases fitting TRBD2. The CDR3 is 17 amino acids. The V gene's germline CDR1 is NSQYPW and CDR2 LRSPGD (reference sequence). The CDR3 loop is CTCSAEYSGGARDTQYF. CDR3 bases read: TGCACCTGCAGTGCAGAGTACTCTGGGGGGGCGCGGGAC.

The table lists this clone with a few counts. Gene names are the mouse ones. The missing CDR3 end, 4 residues past where the read stops, is filled in from the germline J gene. V gene TRBV3 combines with J gene TRBJ2-5, with TRBD2 matching over 12 bases. J lost 0 bases, V lost 6 bases, and 4 bases had no gene match. The germline CDR1 and CDR2 sequences are SNHLY and FYNGKV (reference sequence). The CDR3 consists of 16 residues. CDR3 DNA (partial): TGTGCCAGCAGTTCGGACTGGGGGGGGAACCAAGAC. Translated: CASSSDWGGNQD. In full, the CDR3 is CASSSDWGGNQDTQYF.

In this sample, this clone turned up a few times. Gene names and germline refer to mouse. The read ends 4 residues before the CDR3 terminus; that terminus is restored from the germline J gene. The rearrangement joins TRBV19 to TRBJ1-1; TRBD1 aligns across 7 bases. This CDR3 is 13 amino acids long. Germline lookup yields CDR1 FNHDT and CDR2 SITEND (reference sequence). CDR3 region: CASSQTGATEVFF. The sequenced CDR3 bases are TGTGCCAGCAGTCAAACAGGGGCTACA.

This clone occurred a few times. At residue 11, TCRdb's protein is not the same as the translated DNA, so the protein here was read from the DNA. Gene names follow the mouse nomenclature. Read data end 3 residues before the CDR3 end; the end is taken from the germline J gene. The V gene is TRBV13-3, the J gene TRBJ1-6, with a weak D call TRBD1 (5 bases). Being an ORF, TRBJ1-6 has a function that is uncertain. CDR1 is NNHDY, CDR2 SYVADS, per germline. V lost 1 base to trimming and J lost 7 bases, with 9 bases between them. The CDR3 is 14 amino acids. The CDR3: CASSDQGQNSPLYF. Incomplete CDR3 DNA: TGTGCCAGCAGTGATCAGGGCCAAAATTCGCCC.

This clone was observed a handful of times. Genes and germline come from the mouse. The read ends 4 residues shy of where the CDR3 ends; the end is completed using the germline J gene. The genes are TRBV19 and TRBJ2-7; possible D gene TRBD1, 6 bases. The germline gives CDR1 FNHDT, CDR2 SITEND (reference sequence). Trimming cost V 0 bases and J 2 bases, with 9 bases left between them. The CDR3 contains 14 residues. The sequenced CDR3 bases are TGTGCCAGCAGTATAGGCCAGGGGACCTAT. Protein product: CASSIGQGTY. The CDR3, in full, reads CASSIGQGTYEQYF.

Notes on this clone: Gene names follow the mouse nomenclature. The CDR3 is cut off 4 residues early in the read; its end comes from the germline J gene. The chain has TRBV13-3 and TRBJ2-2; D is possibly TRBD2 (6 bases). V lost 0 bases to trimming and J lost 0 bases, with 12 bases between them. CDR1 is NNHDY, CDR2 SYVADS, per germline. The CDR3 is 17 amino acids. The CDR3 spells CASSDELGLANTGQLYF. The CDR3 bases that were read are TGTGCCAGCAGTGATGAGCTGGGGCTTGCAAACACCGGG.

Regarding this clone: The gene names given are mouse names. The CDR3 is cut off 4 residues early in the read; its end comes from the germline J gene. This sample includes further DNA sequences coding for the same CDR3. This chain links TRBV1 with TRBJ1-1; a possible D gene is TRBD1 (5 bases). The CDR3 extends over 15 amino acids. Trimming removed 1 base at V and 0 bases at J, with 9 bases between. Germline assignment: CDR1 NSQYPW and CDR2 LRSPGD (reference sequence). Incomplete CDR3 DNA: TGCACCTGCAGTGCAGGCGGAGGGGCAAACACA. Translation: CTCSAGGGANT. The full-length CDR3 reads as CTCSAGGGANTEVFF.

This clone was counted only a few times. Genes and germline come from the mouse. The observed sequence ends 4 residues before the CDR3 terminus, with the missing tail filled in from the germline J gene. The chain recombines TRBV16 with TRBJ2-5; 12 bases agree with TRBD2. There are 17 residues in the CDR3. Trimming at V came to 1 base and at J to 3 bases, leaving 5 bases not matched to a gene. Germline V gives CDR1 SGHSA, CDR2 FRNQAP. CDR3 DNA (partial): TGTGCAAGCAGCTTAGCCCTCGGACTGGGGGGGCAAGAC. Translated: CASSLALGLGGQD. The CDR3 reads in full as CASSLALGLGGQDTQYF.

A word on this clone: Gene names denote mouse genes. The read halts 4 residues ahead of the CDR3 end, with the missing end drawn from the germline J gene. The chain recombines TRBV1 with TRBJ2-7; tentative D call: TRBD1 (6 bases). Trimming removed 4 bases from V and 2 bases from J, with 9 bases in between. The CDR3 contains 13 residues. Germline assignment: CDR1 NSQYPW and CDR2 LRSPGD (reference sequence). The CDR3 DNA, read in part, is TGCACCTGCAGTGAGGCAGGGGCCTAT. This sequence encodes CTCSEAGAY. The full CDR3 protein reads CTCSEAGAYEQYF.